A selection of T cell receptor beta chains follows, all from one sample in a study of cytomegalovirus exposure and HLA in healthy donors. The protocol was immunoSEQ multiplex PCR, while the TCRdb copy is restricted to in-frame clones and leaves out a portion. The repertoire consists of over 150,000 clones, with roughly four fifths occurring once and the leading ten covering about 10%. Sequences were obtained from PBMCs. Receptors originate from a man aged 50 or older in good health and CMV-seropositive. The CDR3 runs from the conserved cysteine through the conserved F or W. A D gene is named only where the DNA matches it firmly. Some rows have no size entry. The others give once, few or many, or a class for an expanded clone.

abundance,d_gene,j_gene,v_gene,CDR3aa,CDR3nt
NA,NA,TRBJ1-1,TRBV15,CATSRPERTTDGAFF,TGTGCCACCAGCAGACCAGAAAGAACGACTGATGGAGCTTTCTTT
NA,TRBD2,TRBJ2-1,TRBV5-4,CASLLAGGSYNEQFF,TGTGCCAGCCTCCTTGCGGGGGGTTCCTACAATGAGCAGTTCTTC
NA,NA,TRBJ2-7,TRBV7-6,CASSLASSEQYF,TGTGCCAGCAGCTTAGCGTCGTCCGAGCAGTACTTC
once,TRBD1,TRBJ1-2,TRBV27,CASSLRAYRDRGGGYTF,TGTGCCAGCAGTTTAAGAGCCTACCGGGACAGGGGTGGTGGCTACACCTTC
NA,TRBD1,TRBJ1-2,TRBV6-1,CASSPGQETNYGYTF,TGTGCCAGCAGCCCGGGACAGGAAACTAACTATGGCTACACCTTC
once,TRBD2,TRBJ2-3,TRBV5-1,CASSLRLAGGITSTDTQYF,TGCGCCAGCAGCTTGCGGCTAGCGGGAGGGATTACTAGCACAGATACGCAGTATTTT
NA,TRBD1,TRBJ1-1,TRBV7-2,CASRKGSGQGFAEAFF,TGTGCCAGCAGGAAGGGGTCGGGACAGGGATTCGCTGAAGCTTTCTTT
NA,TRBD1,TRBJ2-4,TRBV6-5,CASRLQGAPDIQYF,TGTGCCAGCAGATTACAGGGGGCGCCGGACATTCAGTACTTC
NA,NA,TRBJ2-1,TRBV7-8,CASSSGGHIRDLYNEQFF,TGTGCCAGCAGTTCAGGAGGGCACATCAGGGACCTCTACAATGAGCAGTTCTTC
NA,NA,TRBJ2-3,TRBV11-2,CASSLLRGAGTDTQYF,TGTGCCAGCAGCTTGCTCCGGGGGGCTGGCACAGATACGCAGTATTTT
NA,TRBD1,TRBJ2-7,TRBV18,CASSPDRGGEQYF,TGTGCCAGCTCACCCGACAGGGGGGGCGAGCAGTACTTC
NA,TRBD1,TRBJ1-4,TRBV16,CASSPRTGFGEKLFF,TGTGCCAGCAGCCCCCGGACAGGGTTCGGTGAAAAACTGTTTTTT
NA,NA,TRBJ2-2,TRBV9,CASSPIRSDGELFF,TGTGCCAGCAGCCCAATCCGTTCAGACGGGGAGCTGTTTTTT
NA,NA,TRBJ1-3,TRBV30,CAWRTRSSGNTIYF,TGTGCCTGGAGGACACGAAGCTCTGGAAACACCATATATTTT
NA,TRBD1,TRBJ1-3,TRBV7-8,CASSPRQGASGNTIYF,TGTGCCAGCAGCCCGAGACAGGGGGCAAGTGGAAACACCATATATTTT
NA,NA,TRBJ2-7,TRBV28,CASSLDDRSYSYEQYF,TGTGCCAGCAGCCTGGACGACAGGTCGTACTCCTACGAGCAGTACTTC
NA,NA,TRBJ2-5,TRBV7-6,CASSLALVTGETQYF,TGTGCCAGCAGCTTAGCCCTCGTAACGGGGGAGACCCAGTACTTC
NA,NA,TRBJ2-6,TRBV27,CASSPRVSGANVLTF,TGTGCCAGCAGTCCCAGGGTATCTGGGGCCAACGTCCTGACTTTC
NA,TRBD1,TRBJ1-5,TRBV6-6,CASSYPGTGVNQPQHF,TGTGCCAGCAGTTACCCCGGGACAGGGGTCAATCAGCCCCAGCATTTT
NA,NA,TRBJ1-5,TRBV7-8,CASSLWSQSNQPQHF,TGTGCCAGCAGCTTATGGTCGCAGAGCAATCAGCCCCAGCATTTT
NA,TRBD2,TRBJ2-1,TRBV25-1,CASSESEASGVNEQFF,TGTGCCAGCAGTGAATCGGAGGCTAGCGGGGTGAACGAGCAGTTCTTC
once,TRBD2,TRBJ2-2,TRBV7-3,CASSSLGGLARNTGELFF,TGTGCCAGCAGCTCCCTCGGAGGACTAGCGAGAAACACCGGGGAGCTGTTTTTT
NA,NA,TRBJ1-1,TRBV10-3,CAISDRAGTEAFF,TGTGCCATCAGTGACAGGGCTGGGACTGAAGCTTTCTTT